This T cell receptor (beta chain) was sequenced for a study of shared clonotypes between healthy human individuals. The study's findings and limits: The four-donor shared clonotypes exceeded non-shared clonotypes in generation probability, with non-shared ones scoring lower.

CD45RO-negative cells were positively selected for CCR7, leaving out terminally differentiated effector memory CD45RA+ cells. Notes on this clone: Its antigen remains unidentified.

Genomic DNA per cell subset filled all wells of several immunoSEQ plates. TCRdb's copy holds only in-frame clones and misses some; the assay was immunoSEQ multiplex PCR. This sample has roughly 2.1 million clones; about 93% occur once, and the top ten carry around 1.7%. The CDR3 length is 12 residues. The germline CDR1 and CDR2 sequences are SGHTA and FQGNSA. Trimming left V 8 bases short and J 4 bases short, with 11 bases between. Sequenced input: naive CD8+ T cells from PBMCs. This TCR was sampled from a man aged 18 to 29 in good health. Some clones in this sample may be carry-over from other donors' samples. This chain links TRBV7-2 with TRBJ2-5, with a weak D call TRBD2 (6 bases). The chain's CDR3 is CASGRRGETQYF. The CDR3, as DNA: TGTGCCAGCGGCCGGAGGGGAGAGACCCAGTACTTC.